This TCR beta chain was obtained from a study of spatial heterogeneity in lung cancer. Across the study: Untreated early-stage non-small cell lung cancer patients, roughly 72 in total, were the donors. Detected beta-chain sequences consistently exceeded alpha-chain sequences.

Each TCR cDNA molecule bore a unique molecular identifier. TCRdb re-derived calls from the 5' RACE reads in MiXCR, one entry per CDR3 protein. The sample holds around 110,000 distinct CDR3 sequences; 9.5% to 15% are singletons and the top ten take 16%. This clonotype was detected only a few times. Antigen unknown. Whole-study findings and limits: At resection, ubiquitous expanded tumor TCRs appeared in blood more than at follow-up.

Time point in this sample: blood at routine non-recurrence follow-up after resection. Without sorting, whole RNA was sequenced from tumor, nontumor lung or frozen PBMC. This TCR was sampled from a male donor with early-stage non-small cell lung cancer. Sequenced here: PBMCs, sampled at follow-up.

The CDR3 loop is CASSFQTGVNTGELFF. CDR3 DNA sequence: TGTGCCAGCAGTTTTCAGACAGGGGTGAACACCGGGGAGCTGTTTTTT. The chain employs TRBV27 and TRBJ2-2; 8 bases fit TRBD1. CDR1 is MNHEY, CDR2 SMNVEV, per germline (reference sequence). The V segment lost 3 bases and the J segment 1 base; nucleotides outside the gene matches: 4. The CDR3 has 16 residues.